One sample yielded the 26 T cell receptor beta chains listed below, sequenced in a study of T-cell reconstitution after alpha-beta-depleted transplantation in children. As it was prepared, the TCRbeta library received unique molecular identifiers. TCRdb independently ran MiXCR on the PCR reads; one entry per CDR3 protein. The sample carries about 1,000,000 distinct CDR3 sequences, about 29% recorded once. The sample consisted of PBMCs, mostly from graft donor cells, taken 360 days after TCRalphabeta/CD19-depleted stem cell transplant. The origin of the receptors is a boy under two years old who had a stem cell transplant for SCID, so the T cells may come from the graft donor.

This clonotype was counted only a few times. The chain is built from TRBV4-1 and TRBJ2-1, with 10 bases aligning to TRBD2. The CDR3 loop spans 16 amino acids. The trim removed 4 bases at V and 5 bases at J, leaving 8 bases unmatched. Germline CDR1 MGHRA, CDR2 YSYEKL. CDR3 nucleotides: TGCGCCAGCAGCCCCTTAGCGGGGGGCATTAACAATGAGCAGTTCTTC. It specifies CASSPLAGGINNEQFF.

The chain combines TRBV12-3 or TRBV12-4 with TRBJ1-1; D is ambiguous. V shed 10 bases and J shed 5 bases, with 17 bases lying between them. The CDR3 loop spans 13 amino acids. The CDR3 region has the DNA TGTGCCACCTCCCCCTTCCGAGGAACTGAAGCTTTCTTT. Its translation: CATSPFRGTEAFF.

The rearrangement links TRBV7-2 to TRBJ1-2; D may be TRBD1 (5 bases). Germline CDR1 is SGHTA and CDR2 is FQGNSA. This CDR3 contains 15 residues. V dropped 1 base and J dropped 4 bases, with 13 bases sitting between them. CDR3 sequence: CASSLVSGPSYGYTF. The CDR3 region has the DNA TGTGCCAGCAGCTTAGTCTCGGGACCGTCCTATGGCTACACCTTC.

V is TRBV20-1 and J is TRBJ2-5; no clear D. Trimming shortened V by 6 bases and J by 5 bases, and 13 bases separated the two germline ends. The CDR3 runs to 12 residues. The germline V gene encodes CDR1 DFQATT and CDR2 SNEGSKA (reference sequence). The CDR3 DNA sequence: TGCAGTGCCCACCGGAGCACGGAGACCCAGTACTTC. Translation gives CSAHRSTETQYF.

This clonotype has more than one count but fewer than ten. The chain uses TRBV4-1 and TRBJ2-3; 10 positions match TRBD2. With V trimmed by 4 bases and J by 5 bases, 6 bases remained unmatched. CDR1 is MGHRA and CDR2 is YSYEKL in the germline V gene. The CDR3 is 15 residues long. Here the CDR3 DNA reads TGCGCCAGCAGCCTCGGAGCGGGGGGGGGAGATACGCAGTATTTT. It yields the protein CASSLGAGGGDTQYF.

This clonotype was recorded a few times. This chain connects TRBV7-2 to TRBJ2-1; D tentatively reads TRBD1 or TRBD2 (5 bases each). CDR1 is SGHTA and CDR2 is FQGNSA in the germline V gene. V lost 2 bases to trimming and J lost 9 bases, with 17 bases between them. The CDR3 sequence is 15 residues long. The chain's CDR3 is CASSLSGRKATEQFF. The CDR3 DNA reads TGTGCCAGCAGCTTATCGGGACGGAAAGCTACTGAGCAGTTCTTC.

This clonotype was seen a few times. The chain joins TRBV28 to TRBJ1-4; no definite D call. This CDR3 is built from 13 residues. The V gene's germline CDR1 is MDHEN and CDR2 SYDVKM. Trimming removed 4 bases from V and 0 bases from J, with 3 bases in between. The CDR3 nucleotides are TGTGCCAGCAGTTGGGCAACTAATGAAAAACTGTTTTTT. Its translation is CASSWATNEKLFF.

The rearrangement uses TRBV2 and TRBJ1-1, with 7 bases that match TRBD1. V lost 6 bases and J lost 6; bases outside the gene matches: 10. This CDR3 region has 14 residues. Germline V lookup: CDR1 SNHLY, CDR2 FYNNEI. CDR3 bases: TGTGCCAGCAGCCGGTCAGGGGGACGGGCTGAAGCTTTCTTT. This translates into CASSRSGGRAEAFF.

Only a few counts were recorded for this clonotype. V gene TRBV6-6 combines with J gene TRBJ2-5; D might be TRBD1 (6 bases). The V and J ends lost 5 bases and 5 bases respectively, with 12 bases between them. CDR1 is MNHNY and CDR2 is SVGAGI in the germline V gene (reference sequence). This CDR3 is built from 13 residues. The CDR3 nucleotides read TGTGCCAGCAGTCGCAGACAGGTGGAGACCCAGTACTTC. This codes for CASSRRQVETQYF.

This chain connects TRBV5-1 to TRBJ2-7; possible D gene TRBD2, 7 bases. This CDR3 region has 15 residues. Trimming took off 4 bases at V and 4 bases at J, with 18 bases between the two ends. Germline assignment: CDR1 SGHRS and CDR2 YFSETQ. For the CDR3, the DNA is TGCGCCAGCAGCCCGGTCGCGGGGGCGTATTACGAGCAGTACTTC. Its protein product is CASSPVAGAYYEQYF.

DNA for the CDR3: TGCAGCGTGAGATCAACCACAGATACGCAGTATTTT. This codes for CSVRSTTDTQYF. The chain couples TRBV29-1 to TRBJ2-3; D unclear. V gave up 6 bases and J gave up 2 bases, with 9 bases separating them. The CDR3 spans 12 residues. Germline loops: CDR1 SQVTM, CDR2 ANQGSEA.

This chain connects TRBV10-3 to TRBJ2-7; unclear D gene. The germline V gene encodes CDR1 ENHRY and CDR2 SYGVKD. The CDR3 sequence is 15 residues long. V shed 7 bases and J shed 0 bases, with 16 bases lying between them. The CDR3 bases are TGTGCCATCATGTCGGCGACCAGCCTCTCCTACGAGCAGTACTTC. This sequence encodes CAIMSATSLSYEQYF.

V is TRBV15 and J is TRBJ2-5, with D perhaps TRBD1 (5 bases). The CDR3 consists of 17 residues. CDR1 is LNHNV, CDR2 YYDKDF, per germline (reference sequence). The ends were cut back, 0 bases at V and 2 bases at J, with 16 bases in the middle. The CDR3 here is CATSRDHPTVFQETQYF. The CDR3 coding sequence is TGTGCCACCAGCAGAGATCACCCGACAGTCTTTCAAGAGACCCAGTACTTC.

V usage is TRBV6-2 or TRBV6-3 and J usage is TRBJ2-3; D tentatively reads TRBD1 or TRBD2 (5 bases each). This CDR3 comprises 14 residues. The germline V gene encodes CDR1 MNHEY and CDR2 SVGEGT. V was cut by 5 bases and J by 6 bases, with 15 bases left in between. This CDR3 reads CASSDGLGVDTQYF. The CDR3 nucleotides read TGTGCCAGCAGTGACGGACTGGGGGTGGATACGCAGTATTTT.

This clonotype appeared a few times. The rearrangement links TRBV6-1 to TRBJ2-7; maybe TRBD2 (5 bases). CDR1 is MNHNS and CDR2 is SASEGT in the germline V gene. The CDR3 is 13 amino acids. V lost 0 bases and J 9 bases, leaving 12 bases between the germline ends. The CDR3 DNA follows: TGTGCCAGCAGTGAAGCCCGGGATTGGACGCAGTACTTC. Its protein is CASSEARDWTQYF.

V usage is TRBV12-3 or TRBV12-4 and J usage is TRBJ1-1; the D gene is possibly TRBD1 (6 bases). CDR3 length: 13 amino acids. The V gene lost 5 bases and the J gene lost 4 bases, with 11 bases spanning the gap. This chain's CDR3 is CASSHRVGTEAFF. Here the CDR3 DNA reads TGTGCCAGCAGTCACAGGGTAGGCACTGAAGCTTTCTTT.

This clonotype was counted only a few times. J is TRBJ2-1 and V is TRBV7-9; 13 bases are a match to TRBD2. Germline values: CDR1 SEHNR, CDR2 FQNEAQ (reference sequence). The CDR3 consists of 19 residues. V was clipped by 5 bases and J by 2 bases; unmatched bases: 12. CDR3 sequence (DNA): TGTGCCAGCAGCATCCGGCGACTAGCGGGGGGCTCGGCCTACAATGAGCAGTTCTTC. Residues: CASSIRRLAGGSAYNEQFF.

This clonotype turned up a few times. The chain combines TRBV2 with TRBJ2-1; a weak D match, TRBD2 (5 bases). V dropped 8 bases and J dropped 9 bases, with 8 bases sitting between them. The CDR3 has 10 amino acids. The germline gives CDR1 SNHLY, CDR2 FYNNEI. The CDR3 reads CASGRVEQFF. Here the CDR3 DNA reads TGTGCCAGCGGGAGAGTTGAGCAGTTCTTC.

The chain joins TRBV28 to TRBJ2-7, with no clear D. CDR3 length: 15 residues. V lost 0 bases, J lost 3 bases, and 12 bases lay in between. Germline V gene sequence: CDR1 MDHEN, CDR2 SYDVKM. CDR3: CASSLWDARSYEQYF. In DNA form, the CDR3 reads TGTGCCAGCAGTTTATGGGACGCCAGGAGCTACGAGCAGTACTTC.

This sequence joins TRBV5-6 and TRBJ2-5, with D unresolved. Germline values: CDR1 SGHDT, CDR2 YYEEEE. CDR3 size: 12 residues. V was clipped by 3 bases and J by 9 bases, with 12 bases between them. This chain's CDR3 is CASSSTSGAQYF. The CDR3 coding sequence is TGTGCCAGCAGCTCCACATCTGGGGCCCAGTACTTC. Full variable domain (missing parts from reference TRBV5-6 and TRBJ2-5): DAGVTQSPTHLIKTRGQQVTLRCSPKSGHDTVSWYQQALGQGPQFIFQYYEEEERQRGNFPDRFSGHQFPNYSSELNVNALLLGDSALYLCASSSTSGAQYFGPGTRLLVL.

This rearrangement joins TRBV7-2 to TRBJ1-5; no clear D. Trimming took 1 base from V and 9 from J, leaving 7 bases between them. Germline V CDR1 and CDR2: SGHTA, FQGNSA. There are 12 residues in the CDR3. The CDR3 here is CASSLVSGPQHF. The CDR3 DNA follows: TGTGCCAGCAGCTTAGTCAGTGGGCCCCAGCATTTT.

This clonotype was detected a few times. The chain carries TRBV4-1 and TRBJ2-1, with D hard to call. V gave up 1 base and J gave up 1 base, with 11 bases separating them. In germline, CDR1 is MGHRA, CDR2 YSYEKL. The CDR3 loop spans 16 amino acids. CDR3 loop: CASSQVGSVSYNEQFF. The CDR3 bases are TGCGCCAGCAGCCAAGTCGGCAGTGTATCCTACAATGAGCAGTTCTTC.

In its sample, this clonotype was seen a few times. This chain links TRBV25-1 with TRBJ2-3; no clear D. With 5 bases removed from V and 4 bases from J, the gap between germline ends came to 10 bases. The CDR3 covers 13 residues. Looked up from germline, CDR1 is MGHDK and CDR2 is SYGVNS. The CDR3 DNA is TGTGCCAGCAGTCCTCTCGATGCAGATACGCAGTATTTT. It codes for CASSPLDADTQYF.

A few counts support this clonotype. The chain is built from TRBV29-1 and TRBJ2-1, with 13 bases that match TRBD2. The CDR3 consists of 15 residues. With 7 bases clipped from V and 3 bases from J, the junction kept 6 bases outside the gene matches. Looked up from germline, CDR1 is SQVTM and CDR2 is ANQGSEA. The CDR3 coding sequence is TGCAGCGGAAGGACTAGCGGGGGTTTCTACAATGAGCAGTTCTTC. Translation gives CSGRTSGGFYNEQFF.

This clonotype was seen a handful of times. The chain employs TRBV7-9 and TRBJ2-5; TRBD2 is a possible D gene (7 bases). The CDR3 has 17 residues. Germline CDR1 and CDR2: SEHNR and FQNEAQ (reference sequence). Trimming cost V 5 bases and J 3 bases, with 22 bases left between them. CDR3 bases: TGTGCCAGCAGCCCCCGCCGCGGGGGCCCTCAGAAAGAGACCCAGTACTTC. Its protein is CASSPRRGGPQKETQYF.

The table lists this clonotype with a few counts. CDR3 bases: TGCAGTGGGACAGTCTATAGCAATCAGCCCCAGCATTTT. Its translation: CSGTVYSNQPQHF. The chain is built from TRBV20-1 and TRBJ1-5; TRBD1 is a possible D gene (6 bases). This CDR3 region has 13 residues. Germline V gives CDR1 DFQATT, CDR2 SNEGSKA (reference sequence). The V end lost 7 bases, the J end lost 0 bases, and 10 bases lay between the germline ends.